The T cell receptor (beta chain) under discussion was sequenced for a study of blood T cell repertoires in COVID-19. Background on the study: Material from acute and convalescent COVID-19 was sourced from the United States, Italy and Spain. T cells, B-cell-depleted T cells, or PBMCs supplied cDNA or gDNA.

Per the original methods: From reference gene primer amplification, estimates of nucleated cell counts were derived. Assay: immunoSEQ multiplex PCR; the TCRdb copy retains only in-frame clones and omits some. That table supplies the V and J calls and clone size; D and trimming were determined from the DNA. The table records about 30,000 clones, 80% of them present only once. The germline V and J ends were trimmed by 3 bases and 0 bases, with 11 bases remaining between them. The CDR3 runs to 15 residues. Germline assignment: CDR1 LNHDA and CDR2 SQIVND (reference sequence). The sequenced sample consisted of peripheral blood. The V gene is TRBV19, the J gene TRBJ2-5, with D tentatively TRBD1 (6 bases). This clonotype was sampled from a woman in her 70s with acute or convalescent COVID-19. The CDR3 DNA follows: TGTGCCAGTAGTATGAGACAGGTTGACCAAGAGACCCAGTACTTC. It yields the protein CASSMRQVDQETQYF. Full variable domain (outside the CDR3, taken from reference TRBV19 and TRBJ2-5): DGGITQSPKYLFRKEGQNVTLSCEQNLNHDAMYWYRQDPGQGLRLIYYSQIVNDFQKGDIAEGYSVSREKKESFPLTVTSAQKNPTAFYLCASSMRQVDQETQYFGPGTRLLVL.